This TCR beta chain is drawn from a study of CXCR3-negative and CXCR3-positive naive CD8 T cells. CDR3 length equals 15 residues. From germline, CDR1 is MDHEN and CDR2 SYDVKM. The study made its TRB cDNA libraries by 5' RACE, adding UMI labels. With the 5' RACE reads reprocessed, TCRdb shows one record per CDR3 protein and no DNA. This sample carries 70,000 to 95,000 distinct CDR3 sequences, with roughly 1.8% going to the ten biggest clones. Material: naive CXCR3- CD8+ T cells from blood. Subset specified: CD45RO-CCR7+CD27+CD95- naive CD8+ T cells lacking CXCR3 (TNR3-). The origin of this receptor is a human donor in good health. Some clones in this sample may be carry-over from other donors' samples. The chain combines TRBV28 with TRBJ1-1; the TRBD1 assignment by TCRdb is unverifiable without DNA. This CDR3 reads CASSNLEGAHTEAFF.